These 20 T cell receptor beta chains were sequenced from one sample in a study of cytomegalovirus exposure and HLA in healthy donors. With 60 Vbeta and 13 Jbeta primers, the PCR was carried out. Produced via immunoSEQ multiplex PCR; TCRdb's table is partial and in-frame only. The repertoire has more than 150,000 clones, around 80% of them found once; the top ten carry approximately 1.3%. Sample: PBMCs. Source of these receptors: a girl aged 10 to 17 in good health and CMV-seropositive.

The genes are TRBV19 and TRBJ2-1; TRBD2 aligns across 7 bases. There are 15 residues in the CDR3. Trimming at V came to 3 bases and at J to 7 bases, leaving 9 bases not matched to a gene. CDR1 and CDR2 (germline): LNHDA, SQIVND (reference sequence). This CDR3 is CASSIYGGSGNEQFF. The CDR3 DNA is TGTGCCAGTAGTATTTATGGCGGGAGTGGGAATGAGCAGTTCTTC.

The CDR3 DNA is TGTGCCAGTAGTATCCTATATAGCGGGAGAACCTACAATGAGCAGTTCTTC. Encoded protein: CASSILYSGRTYNEQFF. The chain recombines TRBV19 with TRBJ2-1, with TRBD2 matching over 9 bases. The V gene's germline CDR1 is LNHDA and CDR2 SQIVND (reference sequence). V was clipped by 3 bases and J by 2 bases; unmatched bases: 8. This CDR3 has 17 residues.

V usage is TRBV6-4 and J usage is TRBJ1-1; D not resolved. The V gene lost 4 bases and the J gene lost 0 bases, with 6 bases spanning the gap. The CDR3 covers 13 residues. Germline values: CDR1 MRHNA, CDR2 SNTAGT. The CDR3 loop reads CASSAEMNTEAFF. The CDR3 DNA reads TGTGCCAGCAGTGCAGAAATGAACACTGAAGCTTTCTTT.

This clone was detected only once. The chain is built from TRBV9 and TRBJ2-7; D possibly corresponds to TRBD2 (6 bases). Trimming took off 0 bases at V and 9 bases at J, with 13 bases between the two ends. This CDR3 contains 13 residues. The V gene's germline CDR1 is SGDLS and CDR2 YYNGEE. The CDR3 reads CASSVGGGTPQYF. Written as DNA, the CDR3 is TGTGCCAGCAGCGTAGGGGGAGGAACGCCGCAGTACTTC.

The CDR3 loop is CASSELGTGFYEQYF. CDR3 DNA: TGCGCCAGCAGTGAGTTGGGTACAGGTTTCTACGAGCAGTACTTC. This rearrangement joins TRBV10-1 to TRBJ2-7; possible D gene TRBD1, 5 bases. Germline loops: CDR1 WNHNN, CDR2 SYGVQD (reference sequence). The CDR3 contains 15 residues. Trimming shortened V by 1 base and J by 3 bases, and 13 bases separated the two germline ends.

This clone was seen a single time. This rearrangement joins TRBV10-3 to TRBJ1-2; D gene ambiguous. The CDR3 totals 13 residues. Germline CDR1 and CDR2: ENHRY and SYGVKD. Trimming stripped 10 bases from V and 3 bases from J, with 15 bases between. The CDR3 spells CATSRPGDYGYTF. CDR3 nucleotide sequence: TGTGCCACTTCGAGACCGGGTGACTATGGCTACACCTTC.

This sequence joins TRBV11-3 and TRBJ1-3, with unresolved D. The CDR3 totals 13 residues. The V gene lost 4 bases and the J gene lost 2 bases, with 6 bases spanning the gap. Germline CDR1 is SGHNT and CDR2 is YENEEA. The CDR3 region is CASSSLPGNTIYF. CDR3 DNA: TGTGCCAGCAGCTCCCTCCCTGGAAACACCATATATTTT.

The chain has TRBV11-2 and TRBJ2-5; TRBD1 matches at 12 bases. The CDR3 loop spans 15 amino acids. The germline gives CDR1 SGHAT, CDR2 FQNNGV. V was clipped by 1 base and J by 5 bases; unmatched bases: 2. Written as DNA, the CDR3 is TGTGCCAGCAGCTTAGGGGACAGGGGGCTGGAGACCCAGTACTTC. Translating gives CASSLGDRGLETQYF. The complete variable domain, with remaining parts taken from reference TRBV11-2 and TRBJ2-5, reads EAGVAQSPRYKIIEKRQSVAFWCNPISGHATLYWYQQILGQGPKLLIQFQNNGVVDDSQLPKDRFSAERLKGVDSTLKIQPAKLEDSAVYLCASSLGDRGLETQYFGPGTRLLVL.

The gene calls are TRBV5-8 and TRBJ2-2; D is undetermined. The CDR3 is 14 residues long. The V gene lost 0 bases and the J gene lost 1 base, with 4 bases spanning the gap. Germline V gene sequence: CDR1 SGHTS, CDR2 YDEGEE. Here the CDR3 reads CASSLGLNTGELFF. In DNA form, the CDR3 reads TGTGCCAGCAGCTTGGGGCTGAACACCGGGGAGCTGTTTTTT.

This chain links TRBV30 with TRBJ2-1; 10 bases are a match to TRBD2. There are 14 residues in the CDR3. With 3 bases clipped from V and 9 bases from J, the junction kept 8 bases outside the gene matches. Germline V gene data show CDR1 as GTSNPN and CDR2 as SVGIG (reference sequence). CDR3 loop: CAWRETSGLGEQFF. The CDR3 nucleotides read TGTGCCTGGAGGGAGACTAGCGGGCTCGGTGAGCAGTTCTTC.

The rearrangement joins TRBV7-9 to TRBJ2-1; TRBD2 matches at 10 bases. This CDR3 spans 16 amino acids. The germline CDR1 and CDR2 sequences are SEHNR and FQNEAQ (reference sequence). V lost 7 bases to trimming and J lost 4 bases; unmatched junction nucleotides: 10. The CDR3 DNA reads as TGTGCCAGCAACTCTATTGGACTAGCGGAATACAATGAGCAGTTCTTC. Amino acids: CASNSIGLAEYNEQFF.

The chain is built from TRBV19 and TRBJ2-5, with D maybe TRBD1 (5 bases). Germline CDR1 reads LNHDA; CDR2 reads SQIVND (reference sequence). Deletions cut 5 bases from V and 5 bases from J, with 12 bases between. The CDR3 is 13 residues long. CDR3 coding DNA: TGTGCCAGTAGTCGGCAGGGTCATGAGACCCAGTACTTC. Its protein is CASSRQGHETQYF.

The chain combines TRBV10-3 with TRBJ2-3, with 10 bases that match TRBD1. Germline CDR1 ENHRY, CDR2 SYGVKD. The CDR3 runs to 13 residues. V was pared by 9 bases and J by 5 bases, with 5 bases of the junction left unmatched. The CDR3 sequence: CAIRQGAKDTQYF. CDR3 coding DNA: TGTGCCATAAGACAGGGGGCGAAAGATACGCAGTATTTT.

V and J are TRBV18 and TRBJ1-2; TRBD1 matches at 9 bases. V was pared by 4 bases and J by 8 bases, with 5 bases of the junction left unmatched. The germline V gene has CDR1 KGHSH and CDR2 LQKENI. The CDR3 runs to 13 residues. The CDR3, as DNA: TGTGCCAGCTCACAGTGGACAGGGGACGGCTACACCTTC. Translated: CASSQWTGDGYTF.

The chain carries TRBV5-1 and TRBJ2-3, with 8 bases aligning to TRBD2. This CDR3 comprises 14 residues. J was trimmed by 9 bases and V by 0 bases; bases with no gene match: 6. Germline-derived CDR1 and CDR2 are SGHRS and YFSETQ. Written as DNA, the CDR3 is TGCGCCAGCAGCTTGGAACTAGGACTAGCAACGCAGTATTTT. This encodes CASSLELGLATQYF. Complete variable domain (other parts from reference TRBV5-1 and TRBJ2-3): KAGVTQTPRYLIKTRGQQVTLSCSPISGHRSVSWYQQTPGQGLQFLFEYFSETQRNKGNFPGRFSGRQFSNSRSEMNVSTLELGDSALYLCASSLELGLATQYFGPGTRLTVL.

The V gene is TRBV19, the J gene TRBJ1-1; weak D call: TRBD1 (5 bases). The CDR3 has 15 amino acids. V lost 9 bases, J lost 0 bases, and 17 bases lay in between. Looked up from germline, CDR1 is LNHDA and CDR2 is SQIVND (reference sequence). CDR3 DNA sequence: TGTGCCAGCTTATCACAGGCCTTAATGAACACTGAAGCTTTCTTT. Protein: CASLSQALMNTEAFF.

As concerns this clone: The junction and the germline gene differ at one end; a read error may be behind it. CDR3: CSSSLVGHPYEQYF. The DNA of the CDR3 is TGTTCCAGCAGCTTAGTCGGACACCCCTACGAGCAGTACTTC. The chain recombines TRBV7-9 with TRBJ2-7, with a possible D match to TRBD1 (5 bases). Germline CDR1 SEHNR, CDR2 FQNEAQ (reference sequence). The CDR3 is 14 residues long.

The J gene is TRBJ2-5, the V gene TRBV10-3, with D tentatively TRBD1 (6 bases). V was shortened by 8 bases and J by 4 bases, with 8 bases between the two germline ends. Germline V gene lookup returns CDR1 ENHRY and CDR2 SYGVKD. The CDR3 extends over 11 amino acids. The CDR3 loop reads CAIRGGETQYF. CDR3 nucleotide sequence: TGTGCCATCCGAGGGGGAGAGACCCAGTACTTC.

The J gene is TRBJ1-1, the V gene TRBV7-2, with D maybe TRBD1 (6 bases). With 4 bases removed from V and 4 bases from J, the gap between germline ends came to 19 bases. This CDR3 is built from 16 residues. Per the germline V gene, CDR1 is SGHTA and CDR2 is FQGNSA. The chain's CDR3 is CASSSHPRGVGTEAFF. CDR3 DNA sequence: TGTGCCAGCAGCTCACACCCCAGGGGAGTAGGCACTGAAGCTTTCTTT.

This clone was counted between two and nine times. V gene TRBV5-1 combines with J gene TRBJ1-4; possible D gene TRBD1, 5 bases. CDR3 length: 15 amino acids. Germline V gene sequence: CDR1 SGHRS, CDR2 YFSETQ. V was pared by 4 bases and J by 5 bases, with 15 bases between. CDR3 coding DNA: TGCGCCAGCAGCCCCGTGGGGGGGAAGAATGAAAAACTGTTTTTT. Encoded protein: CASSPVGGKNEKLFF.